This entry lists 24 T cell receptor beta chains sequenced from one sample in a study of cytomegalovirus exposure and HLA in healthy donors. The PCR employed 60 Vbeta primers together with 13 Jbeta primers. TCRdb's table, derived via immunoSEQ multiplex PCR, lists solely in-frame clones and lacks some. Altogether around 180,000 clones are present, 80% to 85% being singletons, with the ten largest covering 1.2%. The source material was PBMCs. The source of these receptors is a boy aged 2 to 10 in good health and CMV-seronegative.

The chain has TRBV19 and TRBJ1-2, with 9 bases lining up with TRBD1. The germline V gene encodes CDR1 LNHDA and CDR2 SQIVND (reference sequence). The CDR3 sequence is 14 residues long. The J segment lost 5 bases and the V segment lost 4 bases, leaving 5 bases of the junction unmatched. This chain's CDR3 is CASSTGTGTYGYTF. Written as DNA, the CDR3 is TGTGCCAGTAGTACTGGGACAGGGACATATGGCTACACCTTC.

This rearrangement joins TRBV7-9 to TRBJ2-1; 8 bases agree with TRBD2. Losses at the gene ends were 7 bases for V and 9 bases for J; bases not matched to a gene: 2. From germline, CDR1 is SEHNR and CDR2 FQNEAQ (reference sequence). CDR3 size: 11 residues. CDR3 DNA sequence: TGTGCCAGCAACCGGGAGGGTGAGCAGTTCTTC. Translation gives CASNREGEQFF.

The rearrangement uses TRBV6-6 and TRBJ1-5, with 9 bases lining up with TRBD1. In germline, CDR1 is MNHNY, CDR2 SVGAGI (reference sequence). V shed 4 bases, J shed 5 bases, and the junction held 3 bases outside the gene matches. This CDR3 is 14 amino acids long. CDR3 nucleotide sequence: TGTGCCAGCAGTTGGACAGGGGAGGATCAGCCCCAGCATTTT. This sequence encodes CASSWTGEDQPQHF.

The chain recombines TRBV6-1 with TRBJ2-5; D may be TRBD2 (6 bases). The last part of the DNA fits TRBJ2-7 better; the J call may be wrong. CDR1 is MNHNS and CDR2 is SASEGT in the germline V gene. CDR3 length: 13 residues. CDR3 nucleotides: TGTGCCAGCAGGTACGGGAGTGCCTACGAGCAGTACTTC. The encoded protein is CASRYGSAYEQYF.

The chain has TRBV2 and TRBJ1-1; D is unclear. The CDR3 has 16 amino acids. V was cut by 6 bases and J by 1 base, with 18 bases left in between. Germline V gives CDR1 SNHLY, CDR2 FYNNEI. The CDR3 DNA follows: TGTGCCAGCAGGCCCAAAGCCCGGGTGAAGAACACTGAAGCTTTCTTT. Translation: CASRPKARVKNTEAFF.

The genes are TRBV5-8 and TRBJ1-5; D gene uncertain. Germline-derived CDR1 and CDR2 are SGHTS and YDEGEE. The CDR3 is 15 residues long. Deletions cut 4 bases from V and 0 bases from J, with 11 bases between. The CDR3 bases are TGTGCCAGCAGCCTGGGAGGGATTAGCAATCAGCCCCAGCATTTT. Amino acid sequence: CASSLGGISNQPQHF. Supplemented by reference TRBV5-8 and TRBJ1-5, the full variable domain reads EAGVTQSPTHLIKTRGQQATLRCSPISGHTSVYWYQQALGLGLQFLLWYDEGEERNRGNFPPRFSGRQFPNYSSELNVNALELEDSALYLCASSLGGISNQPQHFGDGTRLSIL.

This sequence joins TRBV7-6 and TRBJ2-5, with a tentative D call TRBD1 (6 bases). Germline CDR1 SGHVS, CDR2 FNYEAQ. Trimming stripped 2 bases from V and 2 bases from J, with 12 bases between. This CDR3 is 15 amino acids long. The CDR3 nucleotides read TGTGCCAGCAGCTTAAACAGGGCAATGCAAGAGACCCAGTACTTC. Amino acid sequence: CASSLNRAMQETQYF. Full variable domain (rest looked up from reference TRBV7-6 and TRBJ2-5): GAGVSQSPRYKVTKRGQDVALRCDPISGHVSLYWYRQALGQGPEFLTYFNYEAQQDKSGLPNDRFSAERPEGSISTLTIQRTEQRDSAMYRCASSLNRAMQETQYFGPGTRLLVL.

This clone was seen only a few times. V is TRBV20-1 and J is TRBJ1-1, with D unclear. The V gene's germline CDR1 is DFQATT and CDR2 SNEGSKA (reference sequence). The V gene lost 3 bases and the J gene lost 3 bases, with 5 bases spanning the gap. The CDR3 runs 11 residues. The CDR3 sequence: CSASQDTEAFF. The CDR3 nucleotides are TGCAGTGCTAGTCAGGACACTGAAGCTTTCTTT.

This clone showed up just a few times. The V call is TRBV4-1, the J call TRBJ2-3; D remains ambiguous. V lost 4 bases to trimming and J lost 5 bases, with 13 bases between them. The CDR3 consists of 14 residues. Germline V lookup: CDR1 MGHRA, CDR2 YSYEKL. The CDR3 nucleotides read TGCGCCAGCAGCCTTATAAAAGGCGGAGATACGCAGTATTTT. Its protein is CASSLIKGGDTQYF.

V is TRBV29-1 and J is TRBJ2-4; maybe TRBD2 (6 bases). V was clipped by 6 bases and J by 0 bases, with 21 bases between them. The CDR3 length is 17 residues. Germline CDR1 SQVTM, CDR2 ANQGSEA. The CDR3 sequence is CSVMTPAGTGAKNIQYF. In DNA, the CDR3 is TGCAGCGTCATGACCCCCGCGGGAACGGGAGCCAAAAACATTCAGTACTTC.

The chain is built from TRBV7-2 and TRBJ2-7, with TRBD2 identical over 8 bases. Trimming removed 3 bases from V and 5 bases from J; junction bases left unmatched: 9. Germline V lookup: CDR1 SGHTA, CDR2 FQGNSA. The CDR3 runs to 15 residues. In nucleotides, the CDR3 is TGTGCCAGCAGCTTGGCGGGGAGCGGGAGTAACGAGCAGTACTTC. Translation: CASSLAGSGSNEQYF.

The V and J genes are TRBV5-6 and TRBJ2-2; TRBD2 is a possible D gene (5 bases). Germline lookup yields CDR1 SGHDT and CDR2 YYEEEE. V was trimmed by 3 bases and J by 2 bases, leaving 17 bases between them. The CDR3 consists of 17 residues. CDR3 region: CASSSPPGETNTGELFF. The CDR3 region has the DNA TGTGCCAGCAGCTCGCCACCCGGGGAGACAAACACCGGGGAGCTGTTTTTT.

The V gene is TRBV7-2, the J gene TRBJ2-7; TRBD1 is a possible D gene (5 bases). The V and J ends lost 5 bases and 0 bases respectively, with 11 bases between them. Germline CDR1 and CDR2: SGHTA and FQGNSA. This CDR3 is built from 14 residues. CDR3 in DNA: TGTGCCAGCAGCCCGACCGACAGCTCCTACGAGCAGTACTTC. Protein product: CASSPTDSSYEQYF.

The CDR3 coding sequence is TGCAGCGTGCGGGACAGCCGAATCCCTACGAACACTGAAGCTTTCTTT. Protein: CSVRDSRIPTNTEAFF. This sequence joins TRBV29-1 and TRBJ1-1, with TRBD1 matching 7 bases. V was clipped by 6 bases and J by 1 base; unmatched bases: 14. This CDR3 comprises 16 residues. CDR1 is SQVTM and CDR2 is ANQGSEA in the germline V gene.

The CDR3 coding sequence is TGTGCCAGTAGTTCAGGACAGGGCCGAAGCAATCAGCCCCAGCATTTT. This translates into CASSSGQGRSNQPQHF. The genes are TRBV19 and TRBJ1-5; 8 nucleotides match TRBD1. Germline CDR1 LNHDA, CDR2 SQIVND (reference sequence). The CDR3 has 16 residues. V lost 5 bases and J lost 1; bases outside the gene matches: 7. The full variable domain, with the rest looked up from reference TRBV19 and TRBJ1-5, is DGGITQSPKYLFRKEGQNVTLSCEQNLNHDAMYWYRQDPGQGLRLIYYSQIVNDFQKGDIAEGYSVSREKKESFPLTVTSAQKNPTAFYLCASSSGQGRSNQPQHFGDGTRLSIL.

V usage is TRBV18 and J usage is TRBJ1-1, with TRBD1 matching 10 bases. This CDR3 is built from 17 residues. With 2 bases clipped from V and 5 bases from J, the junction kept 11 bases outside the gene matches. Looked up from germline, CDR1 is KGHSH and CDR2 is LQKENI. CDR3 region: CASSPLATGGGGTEAFF. The CDR3 DNA is TGTGCCAGCTCACCATTAGCGACAGGGGGCGGAGGTACTGAAGCTTTCTTT.

The J gene is TRBJ2-1, the V gene TRBV10-2; 11 bases map to TRBD1. V shed 5 bases, J shed 9 bases, and the junction held 6 bases outside the gene matches. The germline V gene encodes CDR1 WSHSY and CDR2 SAAADI. This CDR3 comprises 14 residues. CDR3 amino acids: CASSTGQGVGEQFF. In DNA form, the CDR3 reads TGCGCCAGCAGTACGGGACAGGGGGTAGGTGAGCAGTTCTTC.

CDR3 coding DNA: TGTGCCAGCAGTTCTGCCGGGACAGGGGACAATGAGCAGTTCTTC. Its protein product is CASSSAGTGDNEQFF. V is TRBV6-6 and J is TRBJ2-1, with 10 nucleotides matching TRBD1. CDR1 is MNHNY and CDR2 is SVGAGI in the germline V gene (reference sequence). V lost 4 bases to trimming and J lost 5 bases; unmatched junction nucleotides: 5. The CDR3 runs to 15 residues.

This chain joins TRBV5-5 and TRBJ2-5; 7 nucleotides align to TRBD2. V dropped 0 bases and J dropped 5; count of bases not matched to a gene: 13. The germline V gene has CDR1 SGHKS and CDR2 YYEKEE (reference sequence). The CDR3 is 17 residues long. CDR3 nucleotide sequence: TGTGCCAGCAGCTTGGATCCGGCCGGGAGGCCGCTCGAGACCCAGTACTTC. Protein sequence: CASSLDPAGRPLETQYF.

The CDR3 loop is CASSLYVGVKETQYF. CDR3 nucleotide sequence: TGTGCCAGCAGCTTATATGTCGGTGTAAAGGAGACCCAGTACTTC. The V gene is TRBV7-9, the J gene TRBJ2-5; no clear D. Trimming took off 2 bases at V and 5 bases at J, with 15 bases between the two ends. This CDR3 region has 15 residues. Germline V gene lookup returns CDR1 SEHNR and CDR2 FQNEAQ (reference sequence).

The chain couples TRBV6-5 to TRBJ1-1; no definite D call. V lost 4 bases and J lost 1, with 10 bases in between. Germline loops: CDR1 MNHEY, CDR2 SVGAGI. The CDR3 has 14 residues. The CDR3 DNA reads as TGTGCCAGCAGTTTGGAGTCCCCGAACACTGAAGCTTTCTTT. It is translated as CASSLESPNTEAFF.

The genes are TRBV19 and TRBJ2-1, with 10 positions matching TRBD2. The CDR3 has 17 residues. The V segment lost 0 bases and the J segment 2 bases; nucleotides outside the gene matches: 4. Per germline, CDR1 LNHDA and CDR2 SQIVND (reference sequence). CDR3 bases: TGTGCCAGTAGTATAGAGTCTAGCGGGGGTACCTACAATGAGCAGTTCTTC. Residues: CASSIESSGGTYNEQFF.

V is TRBV5-1 and J is TRBJ1-4, with TRBD1 matching 12 bases. This CDR3 spans 17 amino acids. V gave up 4 bases and J gave up 8 bases; unmatched junction bases: 12. The germline V gene encodes CDR1 SGHRS and CDR2 YFSETQ. The CDR3 coding sequence is TGCGCCAGCAGCCGCAGTCCGGGACAGGGGGCAGGAGAAAAACTGTTTTTT. Translating gives CASSRSPGQGAGEKLFF.

The CDR3 region is CASSDLGQALLDTQYF. In nucleotides, the CDR3 is TGTGCCAGCAGTGATTTAGGACAGGCTCTTTTAGATACGCAGTATTTT. The chain links TRBV6-1 to TRBJ2-3; 7 nucleotides agree with TRBD1. Per germline, CDR1 MNHNS and CDR2 SASEGT. The CDR3 has 16 amino acids. The trim removed 3 bases at V and 5 bases at J, leaving 11 bases unmatched.